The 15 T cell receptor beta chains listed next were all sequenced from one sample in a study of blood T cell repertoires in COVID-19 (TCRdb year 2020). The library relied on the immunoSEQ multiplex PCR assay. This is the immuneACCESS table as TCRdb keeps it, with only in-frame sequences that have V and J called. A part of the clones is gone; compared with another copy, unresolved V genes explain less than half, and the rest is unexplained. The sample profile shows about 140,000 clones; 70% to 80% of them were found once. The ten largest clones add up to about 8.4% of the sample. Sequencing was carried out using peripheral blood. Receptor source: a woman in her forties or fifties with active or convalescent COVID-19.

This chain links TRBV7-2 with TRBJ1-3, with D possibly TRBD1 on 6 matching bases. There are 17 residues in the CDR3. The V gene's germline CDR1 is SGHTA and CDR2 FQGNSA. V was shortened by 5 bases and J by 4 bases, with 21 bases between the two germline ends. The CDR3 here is CASSPLGAGLFGNTIYF. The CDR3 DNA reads TGTGCCAGCAGCCCCCTGGGGGCAGGGCTTTTCGGAAACACCATATATTTT.

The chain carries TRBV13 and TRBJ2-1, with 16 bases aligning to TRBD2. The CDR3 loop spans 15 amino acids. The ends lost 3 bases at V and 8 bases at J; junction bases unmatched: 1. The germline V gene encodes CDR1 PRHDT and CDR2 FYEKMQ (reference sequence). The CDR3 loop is CASSFGTSGRDEQFF. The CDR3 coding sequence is TGTGCCAGCAGCTTTGGGACTAGCGGGAGGGATGAGCAGTTCTTC.

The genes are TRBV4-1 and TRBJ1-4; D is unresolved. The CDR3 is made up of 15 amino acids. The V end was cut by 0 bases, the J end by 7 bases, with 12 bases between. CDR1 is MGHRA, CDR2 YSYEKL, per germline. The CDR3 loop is CASSQDTLMAEKLFF. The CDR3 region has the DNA TGCGCCAGCAGCCAAGATACGCTGATGGCTGAAAAACTGTTTTTT.

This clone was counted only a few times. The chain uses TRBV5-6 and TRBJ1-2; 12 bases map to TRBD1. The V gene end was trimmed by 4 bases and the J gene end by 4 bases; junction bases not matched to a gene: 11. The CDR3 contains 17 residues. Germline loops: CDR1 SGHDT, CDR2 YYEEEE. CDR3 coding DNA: TGTGCCAGCAGCGGGGACAGGGGGCGCCCGCCAACCTATGGCTACACCTTC. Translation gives CASSGDRGRPPTYGYTF.

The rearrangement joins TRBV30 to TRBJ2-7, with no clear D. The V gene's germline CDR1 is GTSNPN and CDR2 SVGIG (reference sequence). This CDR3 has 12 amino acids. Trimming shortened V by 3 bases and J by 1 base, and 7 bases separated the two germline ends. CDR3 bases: TGTGCCTGGAGGGAGAGATCCTACGAGCAGTACTTC. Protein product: CAWRERSYEQYF.

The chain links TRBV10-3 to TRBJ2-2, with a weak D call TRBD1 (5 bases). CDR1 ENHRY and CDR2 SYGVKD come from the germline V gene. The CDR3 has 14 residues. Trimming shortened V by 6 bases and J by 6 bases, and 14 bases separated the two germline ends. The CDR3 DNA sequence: TGTGCCATCAGGCAGGGCCCTGGAGCCGGGGAGCTGTTTTTT. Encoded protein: CAIRQGPGAGELFF.

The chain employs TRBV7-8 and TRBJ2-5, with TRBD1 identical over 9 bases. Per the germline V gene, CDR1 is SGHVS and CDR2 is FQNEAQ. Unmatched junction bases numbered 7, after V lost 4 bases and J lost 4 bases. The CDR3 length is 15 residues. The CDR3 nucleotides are TGTGCCAGCAGCTCAGGACAGGGGTGGACAGAGACCCAGTACTTC. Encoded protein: CASSSGQGWTETQYF.

In DNA form, the CDR3 reads TGCGCCAGCAGTCAATTGGGGACAGGTAATGTGGATACGCAGTATTTT. Its translation: CASSQLGTGNVDTQYF. The J gene is TRBJ2-3, the V gene TRBV23-1; 8 bases align to TRBD1. TRBV23-1 is filed as an ORF, its function uncertain. The junction had 9 bases not matched to a gene; V was cut back by 1 base and J by 6 bases. The CDR3 runs 16 residues.

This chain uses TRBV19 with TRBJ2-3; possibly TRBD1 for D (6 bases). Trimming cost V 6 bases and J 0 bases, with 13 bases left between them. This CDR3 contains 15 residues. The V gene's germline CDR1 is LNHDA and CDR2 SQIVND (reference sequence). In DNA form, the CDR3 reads TGTGCCAGTAGAAGACAGGCCCCTAGCACAGATACGCAGTATTTT. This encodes CASRRQAPSTDTQYF.

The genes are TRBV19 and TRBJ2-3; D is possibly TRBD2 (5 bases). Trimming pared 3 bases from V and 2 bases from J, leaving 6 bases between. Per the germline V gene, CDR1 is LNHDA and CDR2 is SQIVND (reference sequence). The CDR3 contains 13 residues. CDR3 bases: TGTGCCAGTAGTATGGAGGTCACAGATACGCAGTATTTT. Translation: CASSMEVTDTQYF.

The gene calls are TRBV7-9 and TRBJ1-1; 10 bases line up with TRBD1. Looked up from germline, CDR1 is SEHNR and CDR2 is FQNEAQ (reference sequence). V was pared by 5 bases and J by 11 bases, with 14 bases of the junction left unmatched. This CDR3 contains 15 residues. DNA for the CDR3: TGTGCCAGCAGCGGGACAGGGGATAGAGTGGGCGAGGCTTTCTTT. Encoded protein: CASSGTGDRVGEAFF.

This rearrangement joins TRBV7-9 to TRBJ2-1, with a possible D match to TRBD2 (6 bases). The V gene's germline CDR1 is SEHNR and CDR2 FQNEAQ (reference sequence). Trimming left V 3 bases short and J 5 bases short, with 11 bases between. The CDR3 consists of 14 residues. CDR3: CASSLSLANNEQFF. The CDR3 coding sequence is TGTGCCAGCAGCTTGTCACTAGCCAACAATGAGCAGTTCTTC.

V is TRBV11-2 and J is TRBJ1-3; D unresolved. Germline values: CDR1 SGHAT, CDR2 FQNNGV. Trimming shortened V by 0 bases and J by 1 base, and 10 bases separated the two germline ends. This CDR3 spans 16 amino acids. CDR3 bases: TGTGCCAGCAGCTTAGAACAGAGCCATTCTGGAAACACCATATATTTT. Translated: CASSLEQSHSGNTIYF.

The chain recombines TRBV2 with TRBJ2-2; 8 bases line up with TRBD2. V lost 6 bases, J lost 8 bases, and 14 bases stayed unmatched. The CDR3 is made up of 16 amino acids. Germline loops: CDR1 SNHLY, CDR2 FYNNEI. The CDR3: CASSPYGRAALGELFF. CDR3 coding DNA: TGTGCCAGCAGCCCCTACGGGAGGGCGGCGTTAGGGGAGCTGTTTTTT.

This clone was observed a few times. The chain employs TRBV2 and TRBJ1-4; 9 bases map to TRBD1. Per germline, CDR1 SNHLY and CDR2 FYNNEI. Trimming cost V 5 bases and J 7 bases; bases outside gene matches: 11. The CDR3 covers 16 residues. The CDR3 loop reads CASSPGTGSFSEKLFF. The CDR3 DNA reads TGTGCCAGCAGTCCCGGGACAGGGAGTTTCAGTGAAAAACTGTTTTTT.